The 24 T cell receptor beta chains presented below share a single source sample, sequenced in a study of CD8 T cells in Susac syndrome. Reverse transcription of roughly 0.45 to 1 ug RNA was performed with random hexamers. TCRdb analysed the immunoSEQ multiplex PCR reads with MiXCR anew, one entry per CDR3 protein. Counted here are about 200,000 distinct CDR3 sequences, roughly 91% occurring once; the ten biggest clones make up over 0.075%. The material sequenced was CD4+ T cells from PBMCs. All receptors come from a human donor with Susac syndrome.

This chain uses TRBV3-1 with TRBJ2-2; 7 nucleotides line up with TRBD2. V gave up 4 bases and J gave up 3 bases; unmatched junction bases: 5. In germline, CDR1 is LGHDT, CDR2 YNNKEL (reference sequence). The CDR3 sequence is 15 residues long. As DNA, the CDR3 is TGTGCCAGCAGCCCGAGCGGGACGGACACCGGGGAGCTGTTTTTT. Its protein product is CASSPSGTDTGELFF.

The chain employs TRBV18 and TRBJ2-7; perhaps TRBD1 as D (5 bases). There are 15 residues in the CDR3. The V gene's germline CDR1 is KGHSH and CDR2 LQKENI. V lost 0 bases, J lost 3 bases, and 12 bases lay in between. The CDR3 protein is CASSPPSGSGYEQYF. CDR3 DNA: TGTGCCAGCTCACCACCCTCAGGGTCAGGCTACGAGCAGTACTTC.

The chain links TRBV5-6 to TRBJ1-1, with D unclear. CDR1 SGHDT and CDR2 YYEEEE come from the germline V gene. The CDR3 has 13 amino acids. Trimming left V 0 bases short and J 4 bases short, with 7 bases between. Here the CDR3 DNA reads TGTGCCAGCAGCTTGGGTGGGCCCACTGAAGCTTTCTTT. This sequence encodes CASSLGGPTEAFF.

The chain is built from TRBV27 and TRBJ1-2; TRBD1 is a possible D gene (5 bases). V shed 7 bases and J shed 8 bases, with 17 bases lying between them. Looked up from germline, CDR1 is MNHEY and CDR2 is SMNVEV (reference sequence). This CDR3 spans 13 amino acids. CDR3 DNA sequence: TGTGCCAGCAAATTCAGGGCCCAGGAGGGCTACACCTTC. It yields the protein CASKFRAQEGYTF.

V is TRBV12-5 and J is TRBJ1-1; D is possibly TRBD1 (6 bases). V was cut by 5 bases and J by 0 bases, with 10 bases left in between. CDR1 and CDR2 from the germline V gene are LGHNT and FRNRAP. The CDR3 runs 14 residues. This CDR3 reads CASGGQSLNTEAFF. The CDR3 coding sequence is TGTGCTAGTGGTGGACAGAGTCTGAACACTGAAGCTTTCTTT.

V gene TRBV20-1 combines with J gene TRBJ1-5; D is undetermined. This CDR3 contains 15 residues. V lost 1 base to trimming and J lost 0 bases, with 10 bases between them. Germline values: CDR1 DFQATT, CDR2 SNEGSKA (reference sequence). The CDR3 region is CSARVAAYSNQPQHF. CDR3 nucleotides: TGCAGTGCTAGAGTGGCAGCGTATAGCAATCAGCCCCAGCATTTT.

The gene calls are TRBV7-9 and TRBJ2-5, with D possibly being TRBD1 or TRBD2 (5 bases each). V lost 4 bases and J lost 2, with 14 bases in between. The CDR3 spans 15 residues. Germline CDR1 is SEHNR and CDR2 is FQNEAQ (reference sequence). CDR3 in amino acids: CASSWGTGLQETQYF. The CDR3 DNA reads TGTGCCAGCAGCTGGGGGACCGGTTTACAAGAGACCCAGTACTTC.

The chain combines TRBV5-6 with TRBJ2-1, with D tentatively TRBD2 (6 bases). Germline V gene sequence: CDR1 SGHDT, CDR2 YYEEEE. V was trimmed by 4 bases and J by 2 bases, leaving 19 bases between them. The CDR3 is 17 residues long. As DNA, the CDR3 is TGTGCCAGCAGCCCTCCTAGCGCATTTTCTACCTACAATGAGCAGTTCTTC. Amino acids: CASSPPSAFSTYNEQFF. Using reference TRBV5-6 and TRBJ2-1 for the parts outside the CDR3, the full variable domain is DAGVTQSPTHLIKTRGQQVTLRCSPKSGHDTVSWYQQALGQGPQFIFQYYEEEERQRGNFPDRFSGHQFPNYSSELNVNALLLGDSALYLCASSPPSAFSTYNEQFFGPGTRLTVL.

The chain couples TRBV6-1 to TRBJ1-1, with TRBD1 matching 8 bases. Trimming at V came to 5 bases and at J to 1 base, leaving 12 bases not matched to a gene. The CDR3 totals 17 residues. Germline CDR1 reads MNHNS; CDR2 reads SASEGT. The CDR3 DNA sequence: TGTGCCAGCAGTCATGGACAGGGAGTGTTCGGGAACACTGAAGCTTTCTTT. This sequence encodes CASSHGQGVFGNTEAFF.

The genes are TRBV10-3 and TRBJ1-5; D might be TRBD1 (6 bases). Germline V gives CDR1 ENHRY, CDR2 SYGVKD. This CDR3 region has 15 residues. Trimming removed 0 bases at V and 3 bases at J, with 9 bases between. CDR3 in DNA: TGTGCCATCAGTGAGTCTGGGGGCAACAATCAGCCCCAGCATTTT. This sequence encodes CAISESGGNNQPQHF.

The genes are TRBV12-3 or TRBV12-4 and TRBJ2-3, with D perhaps matching TRBD1 (6 bases). Between the trimmed V and J ends, which lost 7 bases and 7 bases, there was a span of 15 bases. The CDR3 runs to 13 residues. In DNA, the CDR3 is TGTGCCAGCACCAACAGGGAACCACATACGCAGTATTTT. Its translation is CASTNREPHTQYF.

V and J are TRBV3-1 and TRBJ2-1, with TRBD2 as a possible D gene (5 bases). This CDR3 region has 12 residues. Deletions cut 1 base from V and 9 bases from J, with 7 bases between. Per germline, CDR1 LGHDT and CDR2 YNNKEL (reference sequence). The CDR3: CASSQVATEQFF. The CDR3 nucleotides are TGTGCCAGCAGCCAAGTAGCGACTGAGCAGTTCTTC.

The J gene is TRBJ1-2, the V gene TRBV6-6; 7 nucleotides match TRBD1. CDR3 length: 14 residues. Germline CDR1 and CDR2: MNHNY and SVGAGI (reference sequence). J was trimmed by 2 bases and V by 6 bases; bases with no gene match: 6. The CDR3 DNA is TGTGCCAGCAGCCTCGTGACAGGGAACTATGGCTACACCTTC. This codes for CASSLVTGNYGYTF.

V usage is TRBV5-1 and J usage is TRBJ2-6; D is uncertain. CDR1 and CDR2 from the germline V gene are SGHRS and YFSETQ. Trimming stripped 6 bases from V and 0 bases from J, with 7 bases between. There are 14 residues in the CDR3. This CDR3 reads CASTESSGANVLTF. CDR3 nucleotides: TGCGCCAGCACCGAGTCCTCTGGGGCCAACGTCCTGACTTTC.

The chain links TRBV5-1 to TRBJ1-2, with 7 bases matching TRBD1. The CDR3 is 13 amino acids. V lost 5 bases to trimming and J lost 8 bases; unmatched junction nucleotides: 9. Germline-derived CDR1 and CDR2 are SGHRS and YFSETQ. CDR3: CASRREQGEGYTF. Written as DNA, the CDR3 is TGCGCCAGCAGAAGGGAGCAGGGGGAAGGCTACACCTTC.

The chain carries TRBV10-3 and TRBJ2-7; the D gene is possibly TRBD1 (6 bases). Germline assignment: CDR1 ENHRY and CDR2 SYGVKD. V dropped 3 bases and J dropped 2 bases, with 8 bases sitting between them. The CDR3 contains 13 residues. CDR3: CAISDRTAYEQYF. The CDR3, as DNA: TGTGCCATCAGTGATAGGACAGCCTACGAGCAGTACTTC.

CDR3 protein: CASSKASGGFADTQYF. The CDR3 bases are TGTGCCAGTAGTAAGGCTAGCGGGGGTTTCGCAGATACGCAGTATTTT. The chain employs TRBV19 and TRBJ2-3; 10 nucleotides line up with TRBD2. Per the germline V gene, CDR1 is LNHDA and CDR2 is SQIVND (reference sequence). The J segment lost 4 bases and the V segment lost 4 bases, leaving 8 bases of the junction unmatched. The CDR3 is 16 amino acids.

V and J are TRBV6-5 and TRBJ1-5; D might be TRBD1 (5 bases). The V and J ends lost 6 bases and 4 bases respectively, with 16 bases between them. The CDR3 consists of 15 residues. CDR1 and CDR2 from the germline V gene are MNHEY and SVGAGI. The CDR3 region is CASSSPGEPNQPQHF. The CDR3 DNA reads TGTGCCAGCAGCTCCCCGGGGGAACCGAATCAGCCCCAGCATTTT.

This clonotype was recorded only once. The genes are TRBV12-3 or TRBV12-4 and TRBJ2-7, with 8 bases that match TRBD1. The CDR3 has 16 residues. The junction had 13 bases not matched to a gene; V was cut back by 6 bases and J by 3 bases. The DNA of the CDR3 is TGTGCCAGCAGACTTTCCCAAGGGACAGGACGCTACGAGCAGTACTTC. Amino acid sequence: CASRLSQGTGRYEQYF.

The chain uses TRBV11-2 and TRBJ1-1; D perhaps matches TRBD1 (5 bases). V shed 1 base and J shed 11 bases, with 14 bases lying between them. CDR1 and CDR2 from the germline V gene are SGHAT and FQNNGV. The CDR3 length is 13 residues. The CDR3 sequence is CASSLVVGDRAFF. CDR3 coding DNA: TGTGCCAGCAGCTTAGTGGTGGGGGATCGGGCTTTCTTT.

V and J are TRBV20-1 and TRBJ1-6; tentative D call: TRBD1 (5 bases). This CDR3 has 16 amino acids. Deletions cut 3 bases from V and 3 bases from J, with 15 bases between. Germline V gene sequence: CDR1 DFQATT, CDR2 SNEGSKA (reference sequence). CDR3 DNA: TGCAGTGCTAGGTTTGGGGCGACGGACTATAATTCACCCCTCCACTTT. This encodes CSARFGATDYNSPLHF.

The chain employs TRBV30 and TRBJ2-3; the D call may be TRBD1 or TRBD2 (6 bases each). Germline lookup yields CDR1 GTSNPN and CDR2 SVGIG (reference sequence). Trimming took off 3 bases at V and 4 bases at J, with 14 bases between the two ends. The CDR3 loop spans 14 amino acids. CDR3 DNA sequence: TGTGCCTGGAGGGCCGGACAGCGGGCAGATACGCAGTATTTT. Translated, it gives CAWRAGQRADTQYF.

This sequence joins TRBV6-4 and TRBJ2-3, with D possibly being TRBD2 (5 bases). V shed 4 bases and J shed 1 base, with 9 bases lying between them. This CDR3 has 14 amino acids. The germline CDR1 and CDR2 sequences are MRHNA and SNTAGT. The CDR3 reads CASSVGLRTDTQYF. Written as DNA, the CDR3 is TGTGCCAGCAGTGTTGGACTTCGCACAGATACGCAGTATTTT.

V usage is TRBV20-1 and J usage is TRBJ2-5, with D hard to call. V dropped 4 bases and J dropped 4 bases, with 4 bases sitting between them. The CDR3 runs to 10 residues. Germline loops: CDR1 DFQATT, CDR2 SNEGSKA (reference sequence). The CDR3 DNA follows: TGCAGTGCTATAAGAGAGACCCAGTACTTC. It translates to CSAIRETQYF.